Listed below are T cell receptor beta chains from one sample, sequenced in a study of blood T cell repertoires in COVID-19. The assay was immunoSEQ multiplex PCR, and TCRdb's table has in-frame clones only and misses some. This table holds under 250,000 clones, approximately 86% found once. The sample taken for sequencing was peripheral blood. The receptors originated from a woman older than 75 with acute or convalescent COVID-19. The CDR3 runs from the conserved cysteine through the conserved F or W. Fields, in order: J gene, V gene, CDR3 length, D gene, clone size, CDR3 DNA, CDR3 protein. The D gene is left open where the match is weak. Clone size is not always given. Where it is, it says once, few, many or a class for expanded clones.

TRBJ2-3	TRBV3-1/TRBV3-2	16	NA	NA	TGTGCCAGCAGCCAAGATCGACGGGTTGGGTCAGATACGCAGTATTTT	CASSQDRRVGSDTQYF
TRBJ1-2	TRBV6-2/TRBV6-3	15	NA	NA	TGTGCCAGCAGTTACCTCACGGGACTCCAGGAAGGCTACACCTTC	CASSYLTGLQEGYTF
TRBJ1-2	TRBV9	16	TRBD1	once	TGTGCCAGCAGCGGACACGACAGGGGGCTTTTCTATGGCTACACCTTC	CASSGHDRGLFYGYTF
TRBJ2-7	TRBV12-5	12	NA	NA	TGTGCTAGTAGCCGGGGTTTCGGCGAGCAGTACTTC	CASSRGFGEQYF
TRBJ1-1	TRBV3-1/TRBV3-2	15	NA	NA	TGTGCCAGCACCCTAAAGGGGCGGATGAACACTGAAGCTTTCTTT	CASTLKGRMNTEAFF
TRBJ1-6	TRBV5-5	15	NA	NA	TGTGCCAGCAGCTTTGAACAGAATATTAATTCACCCCTCCACTTT	CASSFEQNINSPLHF
TRBJ1-2	TRBV6-5	13	NA	NA	TGTGCCAGCAGGATTTTAGTGAACTATGGCTACACCTTC	CASRILVNYGYTF
TRBJ2-1	TRBV6-2/TRBV6-3	17	TRBD2	NA	TGTGCCAGCAGTCGGACTAGCGGGGGGGCCCCCTACAATGAGCAGTTCTTC	CASSRTSGGAPYNEQFF
TRBJ1-1	TRBV5-6	13	NA	NA	TGTGCCAGCAGCTTGGAGGAAGCCAGCGGAGCTTTCTTT	CASSLEEASGAFF
TRBJ2-5	TRBV5-8	13	NA	NA	TGTGCCAGCAGGGGCAGGGGCAAGGAGACCCAGTACTTC	CASRGRGKETQYF
TRBJ1-4	TRBV19	14	NA	NA	TGTGCCAGTAAGCTCCAGGGTTCCGGTGAAAAACTGTTTTTT	CASKLQGSGEKLFF
TRBJ2-7	TRBV19	14	TRBD1	NA	TGTGCCAGTAGCCAAGTGGACAGGGGGGATGAGCAGTACTTC	CASSQVDRGDEQYF
TRBJ1-2	TRBV12-3/TRBV12-4	13	NA	NA	TGTGCCAGCAGTTTAGAAGGGAGGGGCGGCTACACCTTC	CASSLEGRGGYTF
TRBJ2-7	TRBV7-2	15	TRBD2	NA	TGTGCCAGCAGCTGGCAGCCGGGACTAGCGGGTGAGCAGTACTTC	CASSWQPGLAGEQYF
TRBJ1-1	TRBV12-5	14	NA	NA	TGTGCTAGTGGTTTGGCAAATTTGAACACTGAAGCTTTCTTT	CASGLANLNTEAFF
TRBJ2-3	TRBV7-3	13	NA	NA	TGTGCCAGCAGCCTACAGGGTGCAGATACGCAGTATTTT	CASSLQGADTQYF
TRBJ1-1	TRBV7-6	18	NA	once	TGTGCCAGCAGCTTAGCGAACCCCCTCCAGGGTAGAGGCACTGAAGCTTTCTTT	CASSLANPLQGRGTEAFF
TRBJ1-3	TRBV6-5	15	TRBD1	NA	TGTGCCAGCAGCCGCGGGACAGGGTCTGGAAACACCATATATTTT	CASSRGTGSGNTIYF
TRBJ2-2	TRBV7-9	16	NA	NA	TGTGCCAGCAGCTTAGGTTCATCCGGCGGTGGCGGGGAGCTGTTTTTT	CASSLGSSGGGGELFF
TRBJ1-1	TRBV19	13	NA	NA	TGTGCCAGTAGTTCACAGATGAACACTGAAGCTTTCTTT	CASSSQMNTEAFF
TRBJ1-2	TRBV10-3	13	NA	once	TGTGCCATCAATTCCGGGATAGTCTATGGCTACACCTTC	CAINSGIVYGYTF
TRBJ1-1	TRBV19	13	NA	few	TGTGCCAGTAGTATAACGGGGATTACTGAAGCTTTCTTT	CASSITGITEAFF
TRBJ2-7	TRBV4-3	12	NA	NA	TGCGCCAGCAGCCTCACGGTGGTCGAGCAGTACTTC	CASSLTVVEQYF
TRBJ1-1	TRBV11-3	14	NA	NA	TGTGCCAGCAGCTCAGGGGATATGAACACTGAAGCTTTCTTT	CASSSGDMNTEAFF
TRBJ2-2	TRBV25-1	15	NA	NA	TGTGCCAGCAGTGACCCCGGACACTACACCGGGGAGCTGTTTTTT	CASSDPGHYTGELFF
TRBJ2-7	TRBV6-5	15	TRBD1	NA	TGTGCCAGCAGGCTAGGGACAGGGCGCACCTACGAGCAGTACTTC	CASRLGTGRTYEQYF
TRBJ2-6	TRBV3-1/TRBV3-2	18	TRBD2	NA	TGTGCCAGCAGCCCCTTGGGACTAGCGGTATCAGGGGCCAACGTCCTGACTTTC	CASSPLGLAVSGANVLTF
TRBJ2-7	TRBV4-3	16	TRBD1	few	TGCGCCAGCAGCCAAGAGGGACAGGGGCCCTCCTACGAGCAGTACTTC	CASSQEGQGPSYEQYF
TRBJ1-2	TRBV29-1	11	TRBD1	NA	TGCAGCGACGGACAGGGGGCTGGCTACACCTTC	CSDGQGAGYTF
TRBJ1-1	TRBV6-5	14	NA	NA	TGTGCCAGCAGAAGATTGGACAGGAACACTGAAGCTTTCTTT	CASRRLDRNTEAFF
TRBJ1-5	TRBV3-1/TRBV3-2	15	NA	NA	TGTGCCAGCAGCCTCGGACAGCATAGCAATCAGCCCCAGCATTTT	CASSLGQHSNQPQHF
TRBJ1-2	TRBV9	19	TRBD1	NA	TGTGCCAGCAGCGTAGTAAAATCCCTTGGGGACAGGCCTAACTATGGCTACACCTTC	CASSVVKSLGDRPNYGYTF
TRBJ2-3	TRBV5-4	17	TRBD2	NA	TGTGCCAGCAGCTTGGCTAGCGGGGGCCTCAGCACAGATACGCAGTATTTT	CASSLASGGLSTDTQYF
TRBJ1-1	TRBV7-3	15	NA	NA	TGTGCCAGCAGCTCCACAGGAGTCCCAAGTACTGAAGCTTTCTTT	CASSSTGVPSTEAFF
TRBJ1-5	TRBV5-5	14	TRBD1	few	TGTGCCAGCAGACTCGGGACAGGGAACCAGCCCCAGCATTTT	CASRLGTGNQPQHF
TRBJ2-1	TRBV19	16	NA	NA	TGTGCCACCACGAAAGGGGCCGGAAGCTCCTACAATGAGCAGTTCTTC	CATTKGAGSSYNEQFF
TRBJ1-1	TRBV27	16	NA	NA	TGTGCCAGCAGTTTTGCACAGGGTATCGGTAGCACTGAAGCTTTCTTT	CASSFAQGIGSTEAFF
TRBJ1-4	TRBV28	14	NA	few	TGTGCCAGCAACCGTCAGCGGGTCGCAGAAAAACTGTTTTTT	CASNRQRVAEKLFF
TRBJ2-7	TRBV7-2	16	NA	NA	TGTGCCAGCAGCTTAGCGGCAGGGGAATTTGCCTACGAGCAGTACTTC	CASSLAAGEFAYEQYF
TRBJ1-1	TRBV29-1	12	NA	NA	TGCAGCGTCGATACAGGGCTTGCTGAAGCTTTCTTT	CSVDTGLAEAFF
TRBJ1-2	TRBV19	15	NA	NA	TGTGCCAGTAGTCTTCAGGGACTTGACACTGGTGGCTACACCTTC	CASSLQGLDTGGYTF
TRBJ2-2	TRBV18	15	NA	NA	TGTGCCAGCTCACCTCCAAATCTAAACACCGGGGAGCTGTTTTTT	CASSPPNLNTGELFF